These 22 T cell receptor beta chains share one sample of origin, sequenced in a study of T cell changes during pregnancy in multiple sclerosis. Sequenced by immunoSEQ multiplex PCR; TCRdb stores in-frame clones only, minus some. The table includes tens of thousands of clones, around 90% detected once. This specimen was peripheral blood, taken after pregnancy. The receptors here all came from a female donor in good health, enrolled as a control in a pregnancy study.

The rearrangement uses TRBV27 and TRBJ1-4, with no clear D. The V gene's germline CDR1 is MNHEY and CDR2 SMNVEV (reference sequence). This CDR3 is built from 14 residues. Trimming shortened V by 4 bases and J by 7 bases, and 13 bases separated the two germline ends. CDR3 residues: CASSWWAESEKLFF. The CDR3 DNA is TGTGCCAGCAGTTGGTGGGCTGAAAGTGAAAAACTGTTTTTT.

The genes are TRBV7-9 and TRBJ2-5, with D possibly matching TRBD2 (6 bases). The CDR3 sequence is 15 residues long. Germline assignment: CDR1 SEHNR and CDR2 FQNEAQ (reference sequence). V was clipped by 4 bases and J by 3 bases, with 15 bases between them. In nucleotides, the CDR3 is TGTGCCAGCAGCTCCCGGGGGACGTCGGAAGAGACCCAGTACTTC. It specifies CASSSRGTSEETQYF.

This clone is a singleton in its sample. V and J are TRBV19 and TRBJ1-6; D gene uncertain. Germline V lookup: CDR1 LNHDA, CDR2 SQIVND (reference sequence). CDR3 length: 16 residues. V gave up 3 bases and J gave up 4 bases, with 13 bases separating them. CDR3 amino acids: CASSIYKTYYNSPLHF. In DNA form, the CDR3 reads TGTGCCAGTAGTATTTACAAGACTTATTATAATTCACCCCTCCACTTT. Looking up the rest from reference TRBV19 and TRBJ1-6 gives the full variable domain: DGGITQSPKYLFRKEGQNVTLSCEQNLNHDAMYWYRQDPGQGLRLIYYSQIVNDFQKGDIAEGYSVSREKKESFPLTVTSAQKNPTAFYLCASSIYKTYYNSPLHFGNGTRLTVT.

This chain connects TRBV13 to TRBJ1-5, with 9 bases fitting TRBD1. J lost 6 bases, V lost 0 bases, and 3 bases had no gene match. Germline V gene lookup returns CDR1 PRHDT and CDR2 FYEKMQ (reference sequence). The CDR3 covers 15 residues. CDR3 sequence: CASSLGQGAGQPQHF. DNA of the CDR3: TGTGCCAGCAGCTTAGGACAGGGGGCCGGTCAGCCCCAGCATTTT.

This rearrangement joins TRBV6-5 to TRBJ2-7; D is possibly TRBD2 (5 bases). V gave up 2 bases and J gave up 4 bases, with 15 bases separating them. This CDR3 contains 15 residues. Per germline, CDR1 MNHEY and CDR2 SVGAGI. CDR3 region: CASSYGSPEDYEQYF. The CDR3 DNA reads TGTGCCAGCAGTTACGGGAGCCCGGAGGATTACGAGCAGTACTTC.

The V call is TRBV4-1, the J call TRBJ2-1, with 7 bases fitting TRBD1. V dropped 2 bases and J dropped 0; count of bases not matched to a gene: 4. Germline loops: CDR1 MGHRA, CDR2 YSYEKL. The CDR3 contains 16 residues. For the CDR3, the DNA is TGCGCCAGCAGCCAACTGACAGGGCTCTCCTACAATGAGCAGTTCTTC. It is translated as CASSQLTGLSYNEQFF.

This rearrangement joins TRBV6-5 to TRBJ2-7, with TRBD1 identical over 12 bases. This CDR3 has 15 residues. V trimming: 5 bases; J trimming: 3 bases; junction bases outside the gene matches: 5. The germline gives CDR1 MNHEY, CDR2 SVGAGI. The CDR3 loop reads CASSPGTGGLYEQYF. In DNA form, the CDR3 reads TGTGCCAGCAGTCCCGGGACAGGGGGCCTCTACGAGCAGTACTTC.

The V gene is TRBV7-9, the J gene TRBJ1-5, with 7 bases lining up with TRBD1. The ends lost 7 bases at V and 4 bases at J; junction bases unmatched: 7. There are 14 residues in the CDR3. CDR1 is SEHNR, CDR2 FQNEAQ, per germline (reference sequence). Here the CDR3 reads CASNSGTANQPQHF. The DNA of the CDR3 is TGTGCCAGCAACTCCGGGACAGCTAATCAGCCCCAGCATTTT. Variable domain in full (rest from reference TRBV7-9 and TRBJ1-5): DTGVSQNPRHKITKRGQNVTFRCDPISEHNRLYWYRQTLGQGPEFLTYFQNEAQLEKSRLLSDRFSAERPKGSFSTLEIQRTEQGDSAMYLCASNSGTANQPQHFGDGTRLSIL.

The chain carries TRBV5-1 and TRBJ1-6, with TRBD1 identical over 9 bases. Germline V gives CDR1 SGHRS, CDR2 YFSETQ. This CDR3 comprises 15 residues. V was clipped by 4 bases and J by 6 bases; unmatched bases: 5. CDR3 protein: CASSNTGGGNSPLHF. CDR3 nucleotide sequence: TGCGCCAGCAGCAATACAGGGGGCGGTAATTCACCCCTCCACTTT.

This chain uses TRBV5-1 with TRBJ2-5; D might be TRBD1 (5 bases). Between the trimmed V and J ends, which lost 7 bases and 5 bases, there was a span of 18 bases. CDR3 length: 14 amino acids. Germline loops: CDR1 SGHRS, CDR2 YFSETQ. CDR3 sequence: CASRSGAEKETQYF. The CDR3 region has the DNA TGCGCCAGCCGATCTGGGGCCGAGAAGGAGACCCAGTACTTC.

The V call is TRBV25-1, the J call TRBJ1-1; a weak D match, TRBD1 (5 bases). CDR3 length: 15 amino acids. V was clipped by 3 bases and J by 6 bases, with 17 bases between them. Germline CDR1 and CDR2: MGHDK and SYGVNS. CDR3 DNA sequence: TGTGCCAGCAGTGATCCACGGACAACAAACCCTGAAGCTTTCTTT. Protein: CASSDPRTTNPEAFF.

This clone was recorded only once. This rearrangement joins TRBV6-5 to TRBJ2-7; TRBD2 matches at 7 bases. V was clipped by 6 bases and J by 5 bases; unmatched bases: 10. Germline CDR1 reads MNHEY; CDR2 reads SVGAGI. CDR3 length: 14 amino acids. The CDR3 spells CASRFSGNKNEQYF. DNA for the CDR3: TGTGCCAGCAGATTCAGCGGGAATAAAAACGAGCAGTACTTC.

V usage is TRBV7-9 and J usage is TRBJ2-1; 9 nucleotides match TRBD2. V was pared by 5 bases and J by 10 bases, with 9 bases of the junction left unmatched. CDR1 is SEHNR and CDR2 is FQNEAQ in the germline V gene (reference sequence). This CDR3 comprises 14 residues. CDR3 loop: CASSVLRAGGEQFF. CDR3 sequence (DNA): TGTGCCAGCAGCGTATTAAGGGCGGGAGGGGAGCAGTTCTTC.

V and J are TRBV25-1 and TRBJ2-7; TRBD1 matches at 7 bases. Germline values: CDR1 MGHDK, CDR2 SYGVNS. V lost 5 bases to trimming and J lost 3 bases; unmatched junction nucleotides: 7. The CDR3 loop spans 14 amino acids. CDR3 residues: CASSYLGQIYEQYF. The CDR3 bases are TGTGCCAGCAGTTACTTGGGACAGATCTACGAGCAGTACTTC.

The chain carries TRBV4-3 and TRBJ2-3, with TRBD2 matching 9 bases. The germline V gene encodes CDR1 LGHNA and CDR2 YSLEER. The CDR3 is 16 residues long. Trimming took 0 bases from V and 4 from J; bases not matched to a gene: 5. The CDR3 nucleotides are TGCGCCAGCAGCCAAGATCATAGCGGGAGACCAGATACGCAGTATTTT. This translates into CASSQDHSGRPDTQYF.

The chain has TRBV7-9 and TRBJ2-1, with 7 bases fitting TRBD2. The CDR3 extends over 14 amino acids. CDR1 and CDR2 (germline): SEHNR, FQNEAQ (reference sequence). V was pared by 1 base and J by 6 bases, with 3 bases of the junction left unmatched. CDR3 in DNA: TGTGCCAGCAGCTTAGTAGGCGGGGGCAATGAGCAGTTCTTC. This encodes CASSLVGGGNEQFF.

The rearrangement joins TRBV5-1 to TRBJ2-5, with D unclear. Per germline, CDR1 SGHRS and CDR2 YFSETQ. The CDR3 totals 14 residues. V lost 7 bases and J 3 bases, leaving 16 bases between the germline ends. This CDR3 is CASGAGPREETQYF. The CDR3 DNA reads as TGCGCCAGCGGCGCCGGCCCCCGGGAAGAGACCCAGTACTTC.

The chain links TRBV6-1 to TRBJ2-1; possible D gene TRBD2, 5 bases. Germline CDR1 is MNHNS and CDR2 is SASEGT. The V end was cut by 4 bases, the J end by 12 bases, with 13 bases between. The CDR3 contains 12 residues. The CDR3 region has the DNA TGTGCCAGCAGTGGGACTGGGCGCGGGCAGTTCTTC. Its protein product is CASSGTGRGQFF.

The V call is TRBV7-6, the J call TRBJ2-3; 8 bases match TRBD2. Germline V gene sequence: CDR1 SGHVS, CDR2 FNYEAQ. V lost 5 bases to trimming and J lost 0 bases; unmatched junction nucleotides: 7. The length of the CDR3 is 16 residues. The CDR3 sequence is CASSLSRLASTDTQYF. The CDR3 coding sequence is TGTGCCAGCAGCCTGAGCCGACTAGCGAGCACAGATACGCAGTATTTT.

This chain connects TRBV5-4 to TRBJ2-3; the match to TRBD2 covers 8 bases. V shed 4 bases and J 2 bases; nucleotides not matched to a gene: 9. The germline gives CDR1 SGHNT, CDR2 YYREEE (reference sequence). The CDR3 runs to 16 residues. The DNA of the CDR3 is TGTGCCAGCAGCCCAGTAGCGGGGACTTCCACAGATACGCAGTATTTT. Translated, it gives CASSPVAGTSTDTQYF.

The chain employs TRBV6-5 and TRBJ1-3; TRBD1 agrees at 7 bases. The ends lost 6 bases at V and 3 bases at J; junction bases unmatched: 8. The CDR3 covers 15 residues. In germline, CDR1 is MNHEY, CDR2 SVGAGI. CDR3 residues: CASRRQGLGGNTIYF. In nucleotides, the CDR3 is TGTGCCAGCAGACGACAGGGTTTGGGTGGAAACACCATATATTTT.

The chain joins TRBV9 to TRBJ2-1; D is possibly TRBD2 (7 bases). The V end lost 3 bases, the J end lost 2 bases, and 12 bases lay between the germline ends. Germline V gives CDR1 SGDLS, CDR2 YYNGEE. This CDR3 comprises 15 residues. The CDR3 DNA reads TGTGCCAGCAGCGCCCCGGGGGGCCCCTACAATGAGCAGTTCTTC. It translates to CASSAPGGPYNEQFF. The whole variable domain, remainder taken from reference TRBV9 and TRBJ2-1, is DSGVTQTPKHLITATGQRVTLRCSPRSGDLSVYWYQQSLDQGLQFLIQYYNGEERAKGNILERFSAQQFPDLHSELNLSSLELGDSALYFCASSAPGGPYNEQFFGPGTRLTVL.